This T cell receptor beta chain was identified during a study of breast tumors, draining lymph nodes, adjacent tissues. Study-wide results and caveats: Tumors had less TCR diversity than lymph nodes, more than nontumor tissue. Tumor and nontumor repertoires were significantly more similar in luminal-like than in basal-like breast cancer. Data only fit, rather than demonstrated, lymph node origin of most tumor T cells. Findings are consistent with lymph node origin and intratumoral expansion of most tumor T cells.

Concerning this clonotype: What it binds is not known.

Via MiXCR, TCRdb re-called the multiplex PCR reads, giving one row per CDR3 protein. The sample lists roughly 100,000 distinct CDR3 sequences; around 30% were seen once. The germline CDR1 and CDR2 sequences are MNHNS and SASEGT. V was clipped by 5 bases and J by 0 bases, with 10 bases between them. The CDR3 is 15 amino acids. Axillary draining lymph nodes of breast cancer patients supplied the node samples. This TCR derives from a female donor with breast cancer. Some clones in this sample may be carry-over from other donors' samples. Sequenced sample: axillary lymph node tissue. The chain recombines TRBV6-1 with TRBJ2-2; D unresolved. The CDR3 DNA reads TGTGCCAGCAGTCACCGGGCCTCGAACACCGGGGAGCTGTTTTTT. It is translated as CASSHRASNTGELFF.